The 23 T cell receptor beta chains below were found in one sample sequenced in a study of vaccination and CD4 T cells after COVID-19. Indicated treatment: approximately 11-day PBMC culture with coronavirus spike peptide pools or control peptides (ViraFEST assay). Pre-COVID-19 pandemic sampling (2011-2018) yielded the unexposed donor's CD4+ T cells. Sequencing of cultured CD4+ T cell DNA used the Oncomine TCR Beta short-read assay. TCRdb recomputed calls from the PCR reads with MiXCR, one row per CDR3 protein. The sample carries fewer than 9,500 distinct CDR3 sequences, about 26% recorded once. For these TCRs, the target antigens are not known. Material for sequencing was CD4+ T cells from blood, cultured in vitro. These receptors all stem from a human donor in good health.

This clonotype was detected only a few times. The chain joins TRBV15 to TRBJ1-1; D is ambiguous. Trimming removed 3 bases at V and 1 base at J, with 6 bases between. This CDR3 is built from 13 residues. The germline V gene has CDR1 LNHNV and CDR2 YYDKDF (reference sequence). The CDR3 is CATSRGSNTEAFF. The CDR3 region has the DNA TGTGCCACCAGCAGGGGGTCGAACACTGAAGCTTTCTTT.

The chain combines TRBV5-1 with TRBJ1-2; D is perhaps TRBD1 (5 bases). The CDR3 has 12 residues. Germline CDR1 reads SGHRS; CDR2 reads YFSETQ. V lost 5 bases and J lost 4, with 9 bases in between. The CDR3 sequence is CASRRDFYGYTF. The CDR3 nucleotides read TGCGCCAGCAGACGGGACTTCTATGGCTACACCTTC.

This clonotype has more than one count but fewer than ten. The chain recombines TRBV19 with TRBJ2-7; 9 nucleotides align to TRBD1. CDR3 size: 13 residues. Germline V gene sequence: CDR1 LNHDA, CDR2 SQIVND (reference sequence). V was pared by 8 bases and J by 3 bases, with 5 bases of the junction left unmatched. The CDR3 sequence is CASGQGIGYEQYF. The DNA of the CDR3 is TGTGCCAGTGGACAGGGGATCGGCTACGAGCAGTACTTC.

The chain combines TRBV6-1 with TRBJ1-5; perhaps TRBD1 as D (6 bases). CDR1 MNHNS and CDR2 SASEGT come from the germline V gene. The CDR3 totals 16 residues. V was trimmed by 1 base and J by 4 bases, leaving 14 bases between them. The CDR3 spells CASSEEKSTGNQPQHF. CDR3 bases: TGTGCCAGCAGTGAAGAGAAGTCGACAGGAAATCAGCCCCAGCATTTT.

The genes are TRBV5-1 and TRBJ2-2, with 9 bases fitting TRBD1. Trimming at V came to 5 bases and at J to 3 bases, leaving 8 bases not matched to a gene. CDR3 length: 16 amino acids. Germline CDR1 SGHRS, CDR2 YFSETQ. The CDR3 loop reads CASSSQGAMDTGELFF. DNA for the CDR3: TGCGCCAGCAGTTCACAGGGGGCTATGGACACCGGGGAGCTGTTTTTT. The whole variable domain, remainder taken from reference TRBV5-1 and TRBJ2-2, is KAGVTQTPRYLIKTRGQQVTLSCSPISGHRSVSWYQQTPGQGLQFLFEYFSETQRNKGNFPGRFSGRQFSNSRSEMNVSTLELGDSALYLCASSSQGAMDTGELFFGEGSRLTVL.

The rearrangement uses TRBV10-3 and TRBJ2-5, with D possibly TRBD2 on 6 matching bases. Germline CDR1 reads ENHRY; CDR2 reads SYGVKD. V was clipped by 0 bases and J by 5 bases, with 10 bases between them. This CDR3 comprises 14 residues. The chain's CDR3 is CAISESTRGETQYF. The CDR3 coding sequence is TGTGCCATCAGTGAGTCGACTCGGGGGGAGACCCAGTACTTC.

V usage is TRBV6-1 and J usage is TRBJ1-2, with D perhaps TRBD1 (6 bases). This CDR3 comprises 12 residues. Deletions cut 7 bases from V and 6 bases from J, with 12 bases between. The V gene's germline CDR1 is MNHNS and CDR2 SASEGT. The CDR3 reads CASTPGHHGYTF. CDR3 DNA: TGTGCCAGCACCCCGGGACACCATGGCTACACCTTC.

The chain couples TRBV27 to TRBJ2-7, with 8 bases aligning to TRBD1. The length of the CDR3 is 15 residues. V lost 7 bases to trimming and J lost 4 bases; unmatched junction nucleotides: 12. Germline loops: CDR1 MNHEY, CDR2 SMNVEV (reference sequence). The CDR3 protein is CASKPLGTGSYEQYF. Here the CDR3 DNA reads TGTGCCAGCAAACCACTGGGGACAGGTTCGTACGAGCAGTACTTC.

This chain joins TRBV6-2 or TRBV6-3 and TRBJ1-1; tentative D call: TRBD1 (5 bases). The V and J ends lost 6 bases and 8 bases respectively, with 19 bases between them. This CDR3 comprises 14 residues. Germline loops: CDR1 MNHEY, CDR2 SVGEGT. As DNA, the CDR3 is TGTGCCAGCAGCTATCTGGGGTGGGACGGGGAAGCTTTCTTT. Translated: CASSYLGWDGEAFF.

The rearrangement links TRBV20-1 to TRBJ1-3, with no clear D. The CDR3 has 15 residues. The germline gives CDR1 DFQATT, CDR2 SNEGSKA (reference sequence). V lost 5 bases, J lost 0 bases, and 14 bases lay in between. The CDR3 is CSASPQVNSGNTIYF. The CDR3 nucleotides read TGCAGTGCTTCCCCCCAGGTGAACTCTGGAAACACCATATATTTT.

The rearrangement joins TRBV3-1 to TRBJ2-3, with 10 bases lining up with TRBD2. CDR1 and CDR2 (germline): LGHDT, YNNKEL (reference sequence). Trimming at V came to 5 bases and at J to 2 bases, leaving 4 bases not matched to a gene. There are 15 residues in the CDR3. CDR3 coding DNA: TGTGCCAGCAGCACTAGCGGGGCTCTCACAGATACGCAGTATTTT. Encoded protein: CASSTSGALTDTQYF.

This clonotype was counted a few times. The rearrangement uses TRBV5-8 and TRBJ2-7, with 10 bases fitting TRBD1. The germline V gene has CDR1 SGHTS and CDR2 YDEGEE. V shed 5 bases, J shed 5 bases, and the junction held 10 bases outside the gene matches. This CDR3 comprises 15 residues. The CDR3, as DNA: TGTGCCAGCAGGATCCGGGACAGGGGAGTCAACGAGCAGTACTTC. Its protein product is CASRIRDRGVNEQYF.

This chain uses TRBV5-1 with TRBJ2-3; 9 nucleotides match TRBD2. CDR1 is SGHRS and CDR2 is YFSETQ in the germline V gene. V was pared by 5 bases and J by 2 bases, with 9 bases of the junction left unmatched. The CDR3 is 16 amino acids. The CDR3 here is CASSYGTSPHTDTQYF. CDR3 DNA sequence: TGCGCCAGCAGTTACGGGACTAGCCCTCACACAGATACGCAGTATTTT.

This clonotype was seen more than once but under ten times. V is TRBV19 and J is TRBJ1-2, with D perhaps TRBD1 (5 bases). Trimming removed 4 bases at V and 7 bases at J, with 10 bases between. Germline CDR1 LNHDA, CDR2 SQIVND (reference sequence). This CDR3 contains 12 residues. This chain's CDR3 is CASSTGESGYTF. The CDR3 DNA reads TGTGCCAGTAGTACGGGGGAATCTGGCTACACCTTC. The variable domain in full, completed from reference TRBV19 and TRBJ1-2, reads DGGITQSPKYLFRKEGQNVTLSCEQNLNHDAMYWYRQDPGQGLRLIYYSQIVNDFQKGDIAEGYSVSREKKESFPLTVTSAQKNPTAFYLCASSTGESGYTFGSGTRLTVV.

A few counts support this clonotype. CDR3 DNA: TGCAGTGCCCCCCCAGCGGGGGTTCTGGATGAGCAGTTCTTC. Translating gives CSAPPAGVLDEQFF. The rearrangement links TRBV20-1 to TRBJ2-1; 8 nucleotides align to TRBD2. The CDR3 has 14 residues. Germline V lookup: CDR1 DFQATT, CDR2 SNEGSKA (reference sequence). The ends lost 6 bases at V and 8 bases at J; junction bases unmatched: 12.

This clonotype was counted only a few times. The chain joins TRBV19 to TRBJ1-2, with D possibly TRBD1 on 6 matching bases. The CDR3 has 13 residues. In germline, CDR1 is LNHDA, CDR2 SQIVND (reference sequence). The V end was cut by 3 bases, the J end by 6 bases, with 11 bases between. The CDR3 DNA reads TGTGCCAGTAGTATCTTGGGGGCGCATGGCTACACCTTC. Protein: CASSILGAHGYTF.

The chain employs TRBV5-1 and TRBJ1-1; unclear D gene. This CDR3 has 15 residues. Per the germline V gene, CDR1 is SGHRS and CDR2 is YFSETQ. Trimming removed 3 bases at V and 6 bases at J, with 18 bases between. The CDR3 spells CASSSEGPRDAEAFF. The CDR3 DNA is TGCGCCAGCAGCTCGGAAGGCCCTCGAGACGCTGAAGCTTTCTTT.

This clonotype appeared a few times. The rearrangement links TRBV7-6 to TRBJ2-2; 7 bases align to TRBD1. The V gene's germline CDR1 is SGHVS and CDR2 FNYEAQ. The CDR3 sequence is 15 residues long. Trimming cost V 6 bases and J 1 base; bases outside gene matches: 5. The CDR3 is CASSPQGVNTGELFF. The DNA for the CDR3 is TGTGCCAGCAGTCCCCAGGGGGTGAACACCGGGGAGCTGTTTTTT.

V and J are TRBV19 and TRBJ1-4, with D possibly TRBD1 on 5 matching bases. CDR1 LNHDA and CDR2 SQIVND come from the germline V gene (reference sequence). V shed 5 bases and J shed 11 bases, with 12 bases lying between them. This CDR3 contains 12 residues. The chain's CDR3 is CASSRSGGKLFF. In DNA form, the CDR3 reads TGTGCCAGTAGTCGGTCGGGGGGGAAACTGTTTTTT.

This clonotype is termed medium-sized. This chain's CDR3 is CSASDRPRTTEAFF. The CDR3 DNA follows: TGCAGTGCTAGTGACCGTCCGAGGACCACTGAAGCTTTCTTT. The chain is built from TRBV20-1 and TRBJ1-1; D remains ambiguous. The CDR3 length is 14 residues. The V gene lost 3 bases and the J gene lost 4 bases, with 15 bases spanning the gap. In germline, CDR1 is DFQATT, CDR2 SNEGSKA (reference sequence).

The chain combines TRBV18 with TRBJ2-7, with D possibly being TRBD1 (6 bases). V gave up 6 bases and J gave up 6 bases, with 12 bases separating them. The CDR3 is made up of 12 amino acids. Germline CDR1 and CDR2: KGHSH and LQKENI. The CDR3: CASSPAGAEQYF. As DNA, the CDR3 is TGTGCCAGCTCCCCGGCAGGGGCCGAGCAGTACTTC.

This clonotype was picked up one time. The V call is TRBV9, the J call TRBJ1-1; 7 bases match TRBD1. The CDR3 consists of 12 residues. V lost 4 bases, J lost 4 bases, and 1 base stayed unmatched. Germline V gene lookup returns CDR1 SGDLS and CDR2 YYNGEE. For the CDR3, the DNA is TGTGCCAGCAGCTCAGGGGGCACTGAAGCTTTCTTT. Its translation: CASSSGGTEAFF.

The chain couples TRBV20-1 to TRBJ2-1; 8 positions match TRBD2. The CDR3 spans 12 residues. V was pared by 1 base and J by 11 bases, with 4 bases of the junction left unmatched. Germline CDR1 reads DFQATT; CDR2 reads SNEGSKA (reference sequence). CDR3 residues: CSARGSGGKQFF. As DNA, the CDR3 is TGCAGTGCTAGAGGGAGCGGGGGAAAGCAGTTCTTC.